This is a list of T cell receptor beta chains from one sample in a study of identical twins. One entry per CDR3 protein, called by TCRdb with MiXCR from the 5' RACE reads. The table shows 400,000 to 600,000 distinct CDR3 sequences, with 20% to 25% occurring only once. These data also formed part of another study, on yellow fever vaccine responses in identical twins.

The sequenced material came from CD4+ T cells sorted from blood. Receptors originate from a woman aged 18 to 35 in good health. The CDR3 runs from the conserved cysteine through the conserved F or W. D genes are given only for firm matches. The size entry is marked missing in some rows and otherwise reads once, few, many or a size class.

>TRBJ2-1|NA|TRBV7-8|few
CASSLDELRNEQFF
TGTGCCAGCAGCTTAGACGAATTACGGAATGAGCAGTTCTTC
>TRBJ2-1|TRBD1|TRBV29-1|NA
CSVKWDRGTSEQFF
TGCAGCGTAAAATGGGACAGGGGGACGAGTGAGCAGTTCTTC
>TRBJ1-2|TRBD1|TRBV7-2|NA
CASSLETGYGYTF
TGTGCCAGCAGCTTAGAGACAGGGTATGGCTACACCTTC
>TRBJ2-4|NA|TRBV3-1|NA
CASSQDLIQGEYF
TGTGCCAGCAGCCAAGATCTCATACAAGGGGAGTACTTC
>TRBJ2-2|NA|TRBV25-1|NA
CASSESQFNTGELFF
TGTGCCAGCAGTGAGTCACAGTTTAACACCGGGGAGCTGTTTTTT
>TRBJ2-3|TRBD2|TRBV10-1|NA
CASTSGRAGTDTQYF
TGCGCCAGCACAAGCGGGAGGGCAGGCACAGATACGCAGTATTTT
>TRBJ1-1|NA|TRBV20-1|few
CSARVQTSTTEAFF
TGCAGTGCTAGAGTGCAGACGTCGACGACTGAAGCTTTCTTT
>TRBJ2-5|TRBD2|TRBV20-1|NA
CSATPTTSGGARETQYF
TGCAGTGCCACCCCCACTACTAGCGGGGGGGCCCGGGAGACCCAGTACTTC
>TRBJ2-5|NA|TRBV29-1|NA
CSVASETQYF
TGCAGCGTTGCGAGTGAGACCCAGTACTTC
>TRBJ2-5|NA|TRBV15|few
CATSTEIAGRETQYF
TGTGCCACCAGCACCGAAATCGCGGGGAGGGAGACCCAGTACTTC
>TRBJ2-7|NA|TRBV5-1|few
CASSSGSTYEQYF
TGCGCCAGCAGTTCCGGGTCAACCTACGAGCAGTACTTC
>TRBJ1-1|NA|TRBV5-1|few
CASSLMGSGFAEAFF
TGCGCCAGCAGCTTGATGGGGTCAGGGTTTGCTGAAGCTTTCTTT
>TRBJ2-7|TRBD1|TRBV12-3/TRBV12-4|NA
CASSWGQYEQYF
TGTGCCAGCAGTTGGGGACAGTACGAGCAGTACTTC
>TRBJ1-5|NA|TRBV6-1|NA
CASSMDLLNQPQHF
TGTGCCAGCAGTATGGACCTCCTAAATCAGCCCCAGCATTTT
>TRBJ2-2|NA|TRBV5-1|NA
CASRMMTGAGELFF
TGCGCCAGCAGAATGATGACGGGGGCCGGGGAGCTGTTTTTT
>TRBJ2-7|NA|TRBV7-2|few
CASSLVVLTGEQYF
TGTGCCAGCAGCTTAGTTGTTCTAACGGGGGAGCAGTACTTC
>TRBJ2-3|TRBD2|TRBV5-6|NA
CASSWTSGDTQYF
TGTGCCAGCAGCTGGACTAGCGGAGATACGCAGTATTTT
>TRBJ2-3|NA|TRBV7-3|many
CASSLLLADTQYF
TGTGCCAGCAGCTTACTCCTGGCAGATACGCAGTATTTT
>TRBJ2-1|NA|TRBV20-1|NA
CSAGTSYNEQFF
TGCAGTGCCGGGACCTCCTACAATGAGCAGTTCTTC
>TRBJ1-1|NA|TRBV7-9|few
CATATGNTEAFF
TGTGCCACCGCTACAGGGAACACTGAAGCTTTCTTT
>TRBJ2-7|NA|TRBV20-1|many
CSARWGGTYEQYF
TGCAGTGCTAGGTGGGGCGGCACCTACGAGCAGTACTTC
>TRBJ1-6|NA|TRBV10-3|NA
CATGDGLDPLHF
TGTGCCACCGGGGACGGACTGGATCCCCTCCACTTT
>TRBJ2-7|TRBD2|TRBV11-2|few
CASSPRGGREGRYEQYF
TGTGCCAGCAGCCCGAGAGGGGGGCGGGAGGGCCGCTACGAGCAGTACTTC
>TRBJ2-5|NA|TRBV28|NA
CASSLEAAQYF
TGTGCCAGCAGTTTGGAGGCGGCCCAGTACTTC
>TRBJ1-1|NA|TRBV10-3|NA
CAISEAGGTAEAFF
TGTGCCATCAGTGAAGCCGGGGGGACTGCTGAAGCTTTCTTT
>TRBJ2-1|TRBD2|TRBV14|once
CASSQDWLAGHNEQFF
TGTGCCAGCAGCCAAGATTGGCTAGCGGGACACAATGAGCAGTTCTTC
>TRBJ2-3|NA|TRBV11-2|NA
CASSSLPGKGTDTQYF
TGTGCCAGCAGCTCTTTGCCAGGGAAAGGCACAGATACGCAGTATTTT